Listed here are 19 T cell receptor beta chains from one sample, sequenced in a study of T cells in Graves' hyperthyroidism and ophthalmopathy. The investigators amplified TCR beta CDR3 regions from RNA transcripts. TCR CDR3 regions were first amplified by RT-PCR with HTBI primers. MiXCR was run by TCRdb on the multiplex PCR reads, yielding one entry per CDR3 protein. The sample consists of 250,000 to 300,000 distinct CDR3 sequences, approximately 19% of them appearing once. Sequencing input: blood. Receptor source: a middle-aged man with Graves' ophthalmopathy.

Of note for this clonotype: This may stem from a read error, because a much larger clone lies one nucleotide away. Since no conserved phenylalanine or tryptophan closes the CDR3, a read error is the likely cause. The gene calls are TRBV20-1 and TRBJ2-1, with no clear D. Trimming stripped 5 bases from V and 2 bases from J, with 10 bases between. The CDR3 totals 13 residues. The germline V gene has CDR1 DFQATT and CDR2 SNEGSKA (reference sequence). The CDR3 loop is CSASPAAYNEQFL. The CDR3, as DNA: TGCAGTGCTTCCCCCGCCGCCTACAATGAGCAGTTCTTA.

This clonotype was counted ten times or more. The chain links TRBV12-3 or TRBV12-4 to TRBJ2-5; 11 positions match TRBD2. There are 16 residues in the CDR3. V was pared by 6 bases and J by 5 bases, with 11 bases of the junction left unmatched. DNA of the CDR3: TGTGCCAGCAGCCCGGGACTAGCGGAGGGGAGGGAGACCCAGTACTTC. It encodes CASSPGLAEGRETQYF.

This clonotype appeared a few times. The chain joins TRBV2 to TRBJ2-2; D gene uncertain. The V end lost 8 bases, the J end lost 0 bases, and 13 bases lay between the germline ends. This CDR3 contains 15 residues. Germline V gene data show CDR1 as SNHLY and CDR2 as FYNNEI. The chain's CDR3 is CASDAEHTNTGELFF. CDR3 DNA sequence: TGTGCCAGCGACGCGGAACATACGAACACCGGGGAGCTGTTTTTT.

This clonotype was seen only a few times. CDR3 nucleotides: TGTGCCAGCAGCTACGAGGCTAGCGGCAATGAGCAGTTCTTC. It encodes CASSYEASGNEQFF. The chain has TRBV7-9 and TRBJ2-1, with TRBD2 identical over 7 bases. The CDR3 is 14 amino acids. Germline V CDR1 and CDR2: SEHNR, FQNEAQ (reference sequence). V was pared by 4 bases and J by 6 bases, with 6 bases of the junction left unmatched.

The rearrangement uses TRBV10-3 and TRBJ2-1; no reliable D call. CDR1 is ENHRY and CDR2 is SYGVKD in the germline V gene. The V end lost 0 bases, the J end lost 13 bases, and 10 bases lay between the germline ends. The CDR3 consists of 12 residues. CDR3 sequence (DNA): TGTGCCATCAGTGAGTCAAGTCCGTTACAGTTCTTC. Its protein is CAISESSPLQFF.

This clonotype appeared a few times. The chain combines TRBV2 with TRBJ2-7; 7 nucleotides align to TRBD1. Germline values: CDR1 SNHLY, CDR2 FYNNEI. The CDR3 length is 13 residues. The trim removed 7 bases at V and 5 bases at J, leaving 8 bases unmatched. The CDR3 DNA reads as TGTGCCAGCACAAGAGGGGGCATCGACGAGCAGTACTTC. Amino acid sequence: CASTRGGIDEQYF.

This clonotype has only a few counts. This chain connects TRBV28 to TRBJ2-5, with 11 bases identical to TRBD2. CDR3 size: 15 residues. Trimming took 6 bases from V and 5 from J; bases not matched to a gene: 8. CDR1 is MDHEN and CDR2 is SYDVKM in the germline V gene. In nucleotides, the CDR3 is TGTGCCAGCAGAAGTCTAGCGGGAGGTCGGGAGACCCAGTACTTC. Its translation: CASRSLAGGRETQYF.

The V and J genes are TRBV7-9 and TRBJ1-1; 7 nucleotides agree with TRBD1. J lost 6 bases, V lost 6 bases, and 1 base had no gene match. There are 11 residues in the CDR3. Germline-derived CDR1 and CDR2 are SEHNR and FQNEAQ (reference sequence). The DNA of the CDR3 is TGTGCCAGCAGGCAGGGGGCTGAAGCTTTCTTT. Protein product: CASRQGAEAFF.

There are many counts of this clonotype. This chain connects TRBV18 to TRBJ2-2, with D hard to call. The CDR3 has 12 amino acids. Germline V gene sequence: CDR1 KGHSH, CDR2 LQKENI. As DNA, the CDR3 is TGTGGCGGAAGGGCCGACACCGGGGAGCTGTTTTTT. Translation gives CGGRADTGELFF.

This clonotype has just a few counts. The V gene is TRBV28, the J gene TRBJ1-4; TRBD1 is a possible D gene (6 bases). CDR3 length: 17 amino acids. Germline CDR1 and CDR2: MDHEN and SYDVKM. V lost 2 bases to trimming and J lost 4 bases, with 17 bases between them. The CDR3 bases are TGTGCCAGCAGTTTAGGGTCAGGGGCAGGCCTTAATGAAAAACTGTTTTTT. Its translation: CASSLGSGAGLNEKLFF.

This clonotype appeared many times. The chain has TRBV10-2 and TRBJ2-5, with D maybe TRBD2 (5 bases). The CDR3 spans 12 residues. Looked up from germline, CDR1 is WSHSY and CDR2 is SAAADI. The ends were cut back, 4 bases at V and 5 bases at J, with 8 bases in the middle. CDR3 DNA: TGCGCCAGCAGTGTAATAGCGGAGACCCAGTACTTC. Translation: CASSVIAETQYF.

The chain carries TRBV10-3 and TRBJ1-1, with D possibly matching TRBD1 (5 bases). V was clipped by 3 bases and J by 1 base, with 9 bases between them. This CDR3 spans 14 amino acids. Germline assignment: CDR1 ENHRY and CDR2 SYGVKD. This chain's CDR3 is CAISDGTKNTEAFF. CDR3 nucleotides: TGTGCCATCAGTGATGGGACGAAGAACACTGAAGCTTTCTTT.

The CDR3 region has the DNA TGTGCCATCTCAGGGGGAGGACAGGATATCTACGAGCAGTACTTC. Translated, it gives CAISGGGQDIYEQYF. The gene calls are TRBV10-3 and TRBJ2-7; a weak D match, TRBD1 (7 bases). Germline assignment: CDR1 ENHRY and CDR2 SYGVKD. CDR3 length equals 15 residues. V was cut by 8 bases and J by 3 bases, with 20 bases left in between.

The chain is built from TRBV6-2 or TRBV6-3 and TRBJ2-7; TRBD1 might be the D (5 bases). Germline V CDR1 and CDR2: MNHEY, SVGEGT. The CDR3 totals 16 residues. V lost 2 bases and J lost 6, with 20 bases in between. The DNA of the CDR3 is TGTGCCAGCAGTTACCCTTTCCAAGGCAGGGATGCCGAGCAGTACTTC. Encoded protein: CASSYPFQGRDAEQYF.

Remarks on this clonotype: Possible read error: a much larger clone is one base away. This rearrangement joins TRBV7-9 to TRBJ2-7; 7 nucleotides agree with TRBD2. Germline V gene data show CDR1 as SEHNR and CDR2 as FQNEAQ (reference sequence). CDR3 length: 12 amino acids. The CDR3 DNA follows: TGTACCAGCAGCAGGGACTACTACGAGCAGTACTTC. It translates to CTSSRDYYEQYF.

This clonotype was found many times. This chain joins TRBV28 and TRBJ1-2; D gene ambiguous. Trimming shortened V by 3 bases and J by 4 bases, and 15 bases separated the two germline ends. The germline V gene has CDR1 MDHEN and CDR2 SYDVKM. This CDR3 region has 15 residues. CDR3 loop: CASSFPRGLGYGYTF. As DNA, the CDR3 is TGTGCCAGCAGTTTCCCCCGCGGTTTGGGCTATGGCTACACCTTC.

This clonotype occurred many times. The chain combines TRBV20-1 with TRBJ1-5; D unresolved. This CDR3 region has 12 residues. V was trimmed by 6 bases and J by 5 bases, leaving 11 bases between them. Per germline, CDR1 DFQATT and CDR2 SNEGSKA (reference sequence). CDR3 DNA: TGCAGTGCCGCCCCCGGGTATCAGCCCCAGCATTTT. Its protein is CSAAPGYQPQHF.

This clonotype has only a few counts. The rearrangement uses TRBV12-3 or TRBV12-4 and TRBJ2-2; 12 nucleotides line up with TRBD2. The ends lost 5 bases at V and 1 base at J; junction bases unmatched: 5. This CDR3 has 17 amino acids. The CDR3 DNA reads TGTGCCAGCAGTCTTGGACTAGCGGGATTGAACACCGGGGAGCTGTTTTTT. Amino acids: CASSLGLAGLNTGELFF.

This chain joins TRBV6-6 and TRBJ2-7; 13 bases fit TRBD2. The germline V gene encodes CDR1 MNHNY and CDR2 SVGAGI (reference sequence). J gave up 3 bases and V 2 bases, and 13 bases lay outside the gene matches. The CDR3 length is 19 residues. CDR3 residues: CASSYPATSGRAISYEQYF. The CDR3 nucleotides read TGTGCCAGCAGTTACCCTGCTACTAGCGGGAGGGCAATAAGCTACGAGCAGTACTTC.